This T cell receptor (beta chain) was sequenced for a study of T-cell reconstitution after alpha-beta-depleted transplantation in children. Findings of the study overall: Some patients showed high day-60 TCRbeta diversity, which derived from surviving recipient T cells and thymic progenitors. Roughly two months post-transplant, alpha-beta T cells reportedly originated from several hundred graft clones that had expanded. T-cell counts and diversity at one year following transplant were attributed mainly to newly produced T cells.

Molecular barcoding with unique molecular identifiers was used for the TCRbeta library. One entry per CDR3 protein results from TCRdb running MiXCR on the PCR reads. The repertoire holds some 550,000 distinct CDR3 sequences, roughly 23% seen once, with roughly an eighth in the top ten. For this clonotype: Its antigen is currently unknown.

Germline V gives CDR1 MDHEN, CDR2 SYDVKM. CDR3 length: 14 amino acids. V gave up 0 bases and J gave up 7 bases, with 10 bases separating them. The chain employs TRBV28 and TRBJ2-1, with a tentative D call TRBD2 (5 bases). The input for sequencing was PBMCs, mostly from graft donor cells, taken 360 days after TCRalphabeta/CD19-depleted stem cell transplant. The receptor was isolated from a boy under two years old who had a stem cell transplant for acute myeloid leukemia, so the T cells may come from the graft donor. The CDR3 DNA reads TGTGCCAGCAGTTTATGGTTAAGGAGGAATGAGCAGTTCTTC. Its protein product is CASSLWLRRNEQFF.